A single sample gave rise to the 2 T cell receptor beta chains below, sequenced in a study of blood T cell repertoires in COVID-19. The method was immunoSEQ multiplex PCR; TCRdb's version includes in-frame clones alone and lacks a portion of them. The repertoire holds fewer than 200,000 clones, with around 90% as singletons. Sequenced material: peripheral blood. Receptor source: a man aged 55 to 70 with active or convalescent COVID-19.

This clone was seen only once. The chain joins TRBV6-6 to TRBJ2-1; 10 bases match TRBD1. CDR1 MNHNY and CDR2 SVGAGI come from the germline V gene (reference sequence). The CDR3 is 15 amino acids. The V and J ends lost 8 bases and 8 bases, in that order; junction bases with no gene match: 12. This CDR3 is CASSPTGTGVYEQFF. DNA of the CDR3: TGTGCCAGCTCCCCAACCGGGACAGGGGTATATGAGCAGTTCTTC.

The V gene is TRBV5-5, the J gene TRBJ1-1; 9 bases fit TRBD1. The V segment lost 2 bases and the J segment 4 bases; nucleotides outside the gene matches: 3. The CDR3 runs to 14 residues. Germline CDR1 is SGHKS and CDR2 is YYEKEE (reference sequence). CDR3 sequence (DNA): TGTGCCAGCAGCTTAGGGACAGGGCGCACTGAAGCTTTCTTT. It codes for CASSLGTGRTEAFF.